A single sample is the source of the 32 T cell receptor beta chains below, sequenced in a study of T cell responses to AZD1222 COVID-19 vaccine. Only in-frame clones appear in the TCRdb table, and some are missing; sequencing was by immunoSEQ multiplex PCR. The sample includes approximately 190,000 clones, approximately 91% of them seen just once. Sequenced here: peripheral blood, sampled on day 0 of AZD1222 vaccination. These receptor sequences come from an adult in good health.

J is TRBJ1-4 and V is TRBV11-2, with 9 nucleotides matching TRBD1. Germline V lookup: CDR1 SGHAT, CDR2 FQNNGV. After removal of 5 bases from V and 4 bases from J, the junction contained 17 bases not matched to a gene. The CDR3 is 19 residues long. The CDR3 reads CASSIRPFSGTGLNEKLFF. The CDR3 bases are TGTGCCAGCAGCATTAGGCCGTTTAGTGGGACAGGGCTTAATGAAAAACTGTTTTTT.

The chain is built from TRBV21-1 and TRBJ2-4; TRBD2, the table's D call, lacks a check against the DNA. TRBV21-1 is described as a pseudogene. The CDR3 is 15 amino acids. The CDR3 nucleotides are TGTGCCAGCATGCGAGGGCGATCGGCCAAAAACATTCAGTACTTC. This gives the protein CASMRGRSAKNIQYF.

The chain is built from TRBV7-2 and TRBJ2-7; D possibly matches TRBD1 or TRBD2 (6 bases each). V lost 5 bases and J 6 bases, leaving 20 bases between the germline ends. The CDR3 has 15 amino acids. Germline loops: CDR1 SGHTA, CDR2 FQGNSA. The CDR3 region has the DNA TGTGCCAGCAGCCGGATGGGGGGCCCGGCCTCCGAGCAGTACTTC. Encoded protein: CASSRMGGPASEQYF. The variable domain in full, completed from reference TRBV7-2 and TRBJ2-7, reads GAGVSQSPSNKVTEKGKDVELRCDPISGHTALYWYRQSLGQGLEFLIYFQGNSAPDKSGLPSDRFSAERTGGSVSTLTIQRTQQEDSAVYLCASSRMGGPASEQYFGPGTRLTVT.

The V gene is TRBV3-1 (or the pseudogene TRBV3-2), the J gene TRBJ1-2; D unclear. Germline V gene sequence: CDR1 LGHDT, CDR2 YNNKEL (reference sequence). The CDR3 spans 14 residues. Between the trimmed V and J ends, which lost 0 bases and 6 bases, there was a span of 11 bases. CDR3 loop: CASSQDPGGDGYTF. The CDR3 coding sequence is TGTGCCAGCAGCCAAGATCCGGGAGGCGATGGCTACACCTTC.

Here the CDR3 reads CASRSWQGVSYEQYF. The CDR3 DNA reads as TGTGCCAGCCGCTCCTGGCAGGGGGTTTCCTACGAGCAGTACTTC. The chain carries TRBV11-2 and TRBJ2-7; 7 bases fit TRBD1. CDR1 is SGHAT, CDR2 FQNNGV, per germline. With 8 bases clipped from V and 1 base from J, the junction kept 11 bases outside the gene matches. The CDR3 loop spans 15 amino acids.

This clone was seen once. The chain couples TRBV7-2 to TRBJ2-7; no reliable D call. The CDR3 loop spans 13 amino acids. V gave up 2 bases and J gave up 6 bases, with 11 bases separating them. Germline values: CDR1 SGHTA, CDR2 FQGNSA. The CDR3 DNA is TGTGCCAGCAGCTTAAACTCCGAAGGCGAGCAGTACTTC. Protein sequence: CASSLNSEGEQYF.

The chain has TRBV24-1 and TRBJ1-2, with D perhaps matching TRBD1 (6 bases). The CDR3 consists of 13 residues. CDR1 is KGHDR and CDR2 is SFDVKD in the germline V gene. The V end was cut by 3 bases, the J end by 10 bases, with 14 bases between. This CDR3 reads CATSDDSWTAYTF. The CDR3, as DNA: TGTGCCACCAGTGATGATTCCTGGACAGCCTACACCTTC.

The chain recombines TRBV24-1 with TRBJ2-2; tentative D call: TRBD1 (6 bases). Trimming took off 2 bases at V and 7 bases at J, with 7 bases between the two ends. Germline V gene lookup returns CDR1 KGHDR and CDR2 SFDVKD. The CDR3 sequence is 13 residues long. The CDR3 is CATSDYRDGELFF. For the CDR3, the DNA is TGTGCCACCAGTGATTACAGGGACGGGGAGCTGTTTTTT.

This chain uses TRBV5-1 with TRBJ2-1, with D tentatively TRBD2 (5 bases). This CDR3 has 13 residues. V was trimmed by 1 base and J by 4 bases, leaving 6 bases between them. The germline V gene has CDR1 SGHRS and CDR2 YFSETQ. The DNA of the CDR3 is TGCGCCAGCAGCTTGAGCGGTTACAATGAGCAGTTCTTC. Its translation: CASSLSGYNEQFF.

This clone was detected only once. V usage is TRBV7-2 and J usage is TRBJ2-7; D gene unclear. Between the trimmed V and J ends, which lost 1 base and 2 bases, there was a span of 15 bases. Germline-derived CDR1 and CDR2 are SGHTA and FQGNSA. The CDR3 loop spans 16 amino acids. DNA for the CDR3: TGTGCCAGCAGCTTAGTTCGTTCGGGCTTCACCTACGAGCAGTACTTC. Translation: CASSLVRSGFTYEQYF.

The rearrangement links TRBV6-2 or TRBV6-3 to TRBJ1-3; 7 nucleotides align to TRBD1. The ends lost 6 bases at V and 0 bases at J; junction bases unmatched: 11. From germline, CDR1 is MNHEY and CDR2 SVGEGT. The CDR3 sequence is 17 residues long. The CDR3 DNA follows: TGTGCCAGCAGCCCTAGACAGGGTACCAACTCTGGAAACACCATATATTTT. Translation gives CASSPRQGTNSGNTIYF.

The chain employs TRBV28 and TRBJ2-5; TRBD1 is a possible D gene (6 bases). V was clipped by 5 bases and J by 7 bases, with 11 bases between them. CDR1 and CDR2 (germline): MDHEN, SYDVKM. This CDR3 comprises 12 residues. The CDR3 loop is CASSTGKATQYF. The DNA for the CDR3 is TGTGCCAGCAGTACAGGGAAGGCGACCCAGTACTTC.

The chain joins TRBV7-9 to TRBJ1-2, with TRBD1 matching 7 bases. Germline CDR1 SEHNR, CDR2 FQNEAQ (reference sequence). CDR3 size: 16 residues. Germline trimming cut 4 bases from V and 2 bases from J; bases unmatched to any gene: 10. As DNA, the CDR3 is TGTGCCAGCAGCTATAAGACAGGGATGATCAACTATGGCTACACCTTC. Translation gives CASSYKTGMINYGYTF.

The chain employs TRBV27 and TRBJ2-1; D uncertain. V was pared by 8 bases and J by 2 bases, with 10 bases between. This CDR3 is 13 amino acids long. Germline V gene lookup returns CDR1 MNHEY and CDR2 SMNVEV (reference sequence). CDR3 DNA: TGTGCCAGCTCCCTCTCCACCTACAATGAGCAGTTCTTC. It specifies CASSLSTYNEQFF.

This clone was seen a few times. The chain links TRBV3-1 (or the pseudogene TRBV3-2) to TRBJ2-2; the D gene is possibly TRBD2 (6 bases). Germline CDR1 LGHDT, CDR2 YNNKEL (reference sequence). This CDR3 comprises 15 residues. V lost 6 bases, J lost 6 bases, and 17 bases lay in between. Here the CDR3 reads CASRPTAGRAGELFF. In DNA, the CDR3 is TGTGCCAGCAGACCCACAGCGGGCAGGGCCGGGGAGCTGTTTTTT.

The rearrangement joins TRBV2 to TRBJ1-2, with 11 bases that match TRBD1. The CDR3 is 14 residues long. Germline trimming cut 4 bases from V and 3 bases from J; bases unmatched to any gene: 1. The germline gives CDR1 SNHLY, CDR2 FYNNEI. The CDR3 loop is CASSGDRGDYGYTF. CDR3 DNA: TGTGCCAGCAGTGGGGACAGGGGGGACTATGGCTACACCTTC. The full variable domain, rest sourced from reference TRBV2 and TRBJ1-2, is EPEVTQTPSHQVTQMGQEVILRCVPISNHLYFYWYRQILGQKVEFLVSFYNNEISEKSEIFDDQFSVERPDGSNFTLKIRSTKLEDSAMYFCASSGDRGDYGYTFGSGTRLTVV.

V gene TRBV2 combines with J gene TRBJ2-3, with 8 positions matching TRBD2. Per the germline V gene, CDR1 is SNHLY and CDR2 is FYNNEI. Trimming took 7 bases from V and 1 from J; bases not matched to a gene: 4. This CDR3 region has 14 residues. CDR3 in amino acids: CASNPGGGTDTQYF. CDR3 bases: TGTGCCAGCAATCCCGGGGGGGGCACAGATACGCAGTATTTT.

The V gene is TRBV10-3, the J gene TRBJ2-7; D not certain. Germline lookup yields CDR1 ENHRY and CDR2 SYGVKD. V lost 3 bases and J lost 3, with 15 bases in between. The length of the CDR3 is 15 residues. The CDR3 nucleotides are TGTGCCATCAGTGATGGGTCGCGGTCGGGCTACGAGCAGTACTTC. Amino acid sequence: CAISDGSRSGYEQYF.

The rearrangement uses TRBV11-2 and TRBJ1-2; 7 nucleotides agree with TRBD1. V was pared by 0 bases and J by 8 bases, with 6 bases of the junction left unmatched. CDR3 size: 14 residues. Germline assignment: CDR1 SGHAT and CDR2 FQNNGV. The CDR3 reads CASSLEATGRGYTF. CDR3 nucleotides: TGTGCCAGCAGCTTAGAGGCGACAGGGCGAGGCTACACCTTC.

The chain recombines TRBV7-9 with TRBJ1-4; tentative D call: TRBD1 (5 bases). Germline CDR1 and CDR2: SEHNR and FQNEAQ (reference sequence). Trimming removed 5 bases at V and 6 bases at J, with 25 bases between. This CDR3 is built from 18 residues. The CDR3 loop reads CASSPSVHNRRLDEKLFF. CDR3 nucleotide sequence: TGTGCCAGCAGCCCTAGTGTCCATAACAGGCGCTTGGATGAAAAACTGTTTTTT.

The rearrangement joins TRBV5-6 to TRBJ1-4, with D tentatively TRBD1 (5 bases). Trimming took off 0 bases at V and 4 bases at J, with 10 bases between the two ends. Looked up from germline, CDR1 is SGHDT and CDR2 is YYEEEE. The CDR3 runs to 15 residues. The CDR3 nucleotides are TGTGCCAGCAGCTTGGCTGGTACAGGTAATGAAAAACTGTTTTTT. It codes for CASSLAGTGNEKLFF.

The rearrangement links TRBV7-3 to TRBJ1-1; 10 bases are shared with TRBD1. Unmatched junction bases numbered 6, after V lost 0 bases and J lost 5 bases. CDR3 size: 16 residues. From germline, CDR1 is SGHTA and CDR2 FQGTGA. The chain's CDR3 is CASSLTGTGEGTEAFF. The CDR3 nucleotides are TGTGCCAGCAGCTTAACGGGGACAGGGGAGGGGACTGAAGCTTTCTTT.

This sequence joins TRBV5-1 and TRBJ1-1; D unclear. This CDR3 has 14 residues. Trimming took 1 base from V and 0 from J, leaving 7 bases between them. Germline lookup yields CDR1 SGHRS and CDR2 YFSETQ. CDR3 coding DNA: TGCGCCAGCAGCTTGTTTGTGGTGAACACTGAAGCTTTCTTT. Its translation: CASSLFVVNTEAFF.

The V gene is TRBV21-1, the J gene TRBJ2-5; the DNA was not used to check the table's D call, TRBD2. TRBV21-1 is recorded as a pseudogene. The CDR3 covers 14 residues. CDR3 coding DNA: TGTGCCAGCAGCGGACTAGCAGAACAAGAGACCCAGTACTTC. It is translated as CASSGLAEQETQYF.

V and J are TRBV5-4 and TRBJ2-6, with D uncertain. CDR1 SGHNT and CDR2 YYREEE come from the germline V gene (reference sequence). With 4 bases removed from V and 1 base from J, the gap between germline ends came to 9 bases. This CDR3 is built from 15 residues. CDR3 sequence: CASSILGSGANVLTF. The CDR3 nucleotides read TGTGCCAGCAGCATACTGGGGTCTGGGGCCAACGTCCTGACTTTC.

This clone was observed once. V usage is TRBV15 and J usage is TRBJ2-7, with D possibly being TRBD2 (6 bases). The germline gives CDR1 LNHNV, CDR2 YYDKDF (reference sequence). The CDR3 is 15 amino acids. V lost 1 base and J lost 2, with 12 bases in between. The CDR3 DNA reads TGTGCCACCAGCAGAGGGGTAGCGGACCCCTACGAGCAGTACTTC. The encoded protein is CATSRGVADPYEQYF.

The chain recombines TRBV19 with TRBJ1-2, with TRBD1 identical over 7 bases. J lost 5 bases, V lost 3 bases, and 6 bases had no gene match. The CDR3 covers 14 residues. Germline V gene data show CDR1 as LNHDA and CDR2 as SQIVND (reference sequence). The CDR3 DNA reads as TGTGCCAGTAGTATGTTGGGACAGAAGTATGGCTACACCTTC. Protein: CASSMLGQKYGYTF. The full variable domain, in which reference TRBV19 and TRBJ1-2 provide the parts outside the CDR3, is DGGITQSPKYLFRKEGQNVTLSCEQNLNHDAMYWYRQDPGQGLRLIYYSQIVNDFQKGDIAEGYSVSREKKESFPLTVTSAQKNPTAFYLCASSMLGQKYGYTFGSGTRLTVV.

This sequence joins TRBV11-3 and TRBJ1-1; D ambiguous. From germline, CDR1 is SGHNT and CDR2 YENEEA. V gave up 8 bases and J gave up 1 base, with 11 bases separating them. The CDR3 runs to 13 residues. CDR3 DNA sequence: TGTGCCAGCGCCGTTATGGGGAACACTGAAGCTTTCTTT. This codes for CASAVMGNTEAFF.

The DNA for the CDR3 is TGCGCCAGCAGGGGTGGGAACTACGAGCAGTACTTC. It yields the protein CASRGGNYEQYF. The rearrangement uses TRBV5-1 and TRBJ2-7; no clear D. The germline V gene encodes CDR1 SGHRS and CDR2 YFSETQ. V dropped 5 bases and J dropped 3 bases, with 9 bases sitting between them. The length of the CDR3 is 12 residues. The full variable domain, rest sourced from reference TRBV5-1 and TRBJ2-7, is KAGVTQTPRYLIKTRGQQVTLSCSPISGHRSVSWYQQTPGQGLQFLFEYFSETQRNKGNFPGRFSGRQFSNSRSEMNVSTLELGDSALYLCASRGGNYEQYFGPGTRLTVT.

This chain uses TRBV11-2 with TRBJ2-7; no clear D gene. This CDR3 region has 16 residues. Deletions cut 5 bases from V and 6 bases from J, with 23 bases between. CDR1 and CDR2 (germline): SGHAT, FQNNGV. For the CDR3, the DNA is TGTGCCAGCAGCCAAGCCCGGGCCCATCCTACGAGCGAGCAGTACTTC. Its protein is CASSQARAHPTSEQYF.

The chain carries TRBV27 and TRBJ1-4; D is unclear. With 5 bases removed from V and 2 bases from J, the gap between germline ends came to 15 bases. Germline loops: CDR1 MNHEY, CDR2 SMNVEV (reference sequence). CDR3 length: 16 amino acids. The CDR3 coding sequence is TGTGCCAGCAGTCCCCTGGCTCGGTGGACTAATGAAAAACTGTTTTTT. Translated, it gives CASSPLARWTNEKLFF. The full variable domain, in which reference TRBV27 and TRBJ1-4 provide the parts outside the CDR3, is EAQVTQNPRYLITVTGKKLTVTCSQNMNHEYMSWYRQDPGLGLRQIYYSMNVEVTDKGDVPEGYKVSRKEKRNFPLILESPSPNQTSLYFCASSPLARWTNEKLFFGSGTQLSVL.

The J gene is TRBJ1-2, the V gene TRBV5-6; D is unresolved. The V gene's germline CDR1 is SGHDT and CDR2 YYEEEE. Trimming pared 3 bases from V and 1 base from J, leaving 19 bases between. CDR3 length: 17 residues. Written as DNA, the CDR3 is TGTGCCAGCAGCTCAGCCTTTGGCGTGAACAATAACTATGGCTACACCTTC. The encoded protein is CASSSAFGVNNNYGYTF.